Below, 11 T cell receptor beta chains from the same sample are listed, as sequenced in a study of blood T cell repertoires in COVID-19. Method: immunoSEQ multiplex PCR; TCRdb's copy keeps in-frame clones and lacks some. The data show some 380,000 clones, roughly 77% seen once. The sample consisted of peripheral blood. Receptors originate from a human donor with acute or convalescent COVID-19. The donor label of this sample is uncertain.

The gene calls are TRBV5-1 and TRBJ2-1, with D perhaps matching TRBD2 (5 bases). The germline V gene encodes CDR1 SGHRS and CDR2 YFSETQ. V lost 5 bases to trimming and J lost 4 bases, with 13 bases between them. CDR3 size: 14 residues. The CDR3 sequence: CASSVRAEYNEQFF. The CDR3 DNA follows: TGCGCCAGCAGTGTTCGAGCGGAGTACAATGAGCAGTTCTTC.

This clone came up a few times. The chain recombines TRBV29-1 with TRBJ2-7; D possibly corresponds to TRBD1 (5 bases). CDR1 SQVTM and CDR2 ANQGSEA come from the germline V gene. This CDR3 spans 11 amino acids. V was shortened by 6 bases and J by 5 bases, with 11 bases between the two germline ends. This CDR3 is CSVVQVHEQYF. The CDR3, as DNA: TGCAGCGTAGTACAGGTCCACGAGCAGTACTTC.

The chain links TRBV28 to TRBJ2-7; TRBD1 is a possible D gene (5 bases). The CDR3 runs 13 residues. The germline gives CDR1 MDHEN, CDR2 SYDVKM. Trimming left V 2 bases short and J 6 bases short, with 11 bases between. The CDR3 loop is CASSLGRGSEQYF. The CDR3 nucleotides read TGTGCCAGCAGTTTAGGAAGGGGTTCCGAGCAGTACTTC.

The chain couples TRBV11-2 to TRBJ2-5; TRBD2 matches 7 bases. The CDR3 covers 15 residues. Germline trimming cut 3 bases from V and 5 bases from J; bases unmatched to any gene: 9. CDR1 SGHAT and CDR2 FQNNGV come from the germline V gene. The CDR3 bases are TGTGCCAGCAGCTTCCTTACGGGAGGTACGGAGACCCAGTACTTC. Amino acids: CASSFLTGGTETQYF.

This clone was detected a few times. The chain recombines TRBV6-5 with TRBJ2-2; 8 bases fit TRBD1. Germline values: CDR1 MNHEY, CDR2 SVGAGI. There are 15 residues in the CDR3. With V trimmed by 4 bases and J by 9 bases, 10 bases remained unmatched. The CDR3 DNA sequence: TGTGCCAGCAGTTCGCCTGGACAGGGCATAAGGGAGCTGTTTTTT. This translates into CASSSPGQGIRELFF.

The rearrangement uses TRBV4-2 and TRBJ2-5, with 10 bases identical to TRBD1. V lost 4 bases to trimming and J lost 5 bases; unmatched junction nucleotides: 7. The length of the CDR3 is 15 residues. The germline V gene encodes CDR1 LGHNA and CDR2 YNFKEQ. The CDR3 nucleotides read TGTGCCAGCAGCCTTTCGGGACAGGGGTGGGAGACCCAGTACTTC. Protein: CASSLSGQGWETQYF.

This rearrangement joins TRBV19 to TRBJ1-2, with D possibly being TRBD1 (5 bases). Germline V gene lookup returns CDR1 LNHDA and CDR2 SQIVND (reference sequence). The CDR3 contains 15 residues. The V gene lost 3 bases and the J gene lost 3 bases, with 14 bases spanning the gap. Here the CDR3 reads CASSMAGPPDYGYTF. The CDR3 region has the DNA TGTGCCAGTAGTATGGCAGGGCCCCCAGACTATGGCTACACCTTC. Drawing the rest from reference TRBV19 and TRBJ1-2, the complete variable domain is DGGITQSPKYLFRKEGQNVTLSCEQNLNHDAMYWYRQDPGQGLRLIYYSQIVNDFQKGDIAEGYSVSREKKESFPLTVTSAQKNPTAFYLCASSMAGPPDYGYTFGSGTRLTVV.

The chain joins TRBV6-5 to TRBJ1-5; D call uncertain. CDR3 length: 14 amino acids. Germline loops: CDR1 MNHEY, CDR2 SVGAGI. V lost 7 bases, J lost 2 bases, and 12 bases lay in between. CDR3 DNA sequence: TGTGCCAGCAAGCCGGGGTTGGGCAATCAGCCCCAGCATTTT. Residues: CASKPGLGNQPQHF.

This clone is a singleton in its sample. The chain uses TRBV27 and TRBJ2-2, with D possibly being TRBD1 (5 bases). The CDR3 consists of 16 residues. V gave up 0 bases and J gave up 3 bases, with 11 bases separating them. Germline V gives CDR1 MNHEY, CDR2 SMNVEV (reference sequence). DNA for the CDR3: TGTGCCAGCAGTTTATCCAGGACACCCCACACCGGGGAGCTGTTTTTT. Its protein is CASSLSRTPHTGELFF.

This clone was found once. The chain is built from TRBV7-9 and TRBJ2-7; D not certain. Deletions cut 1 base from V and 1 base from J, with 8 bases between. In germline, CDR1 is SEHNR, CDR2 FQNEAQ (reference sequence). The CDR3 runs to 14 residues. The chain's CDR3 is CASSLDRDSYEQYF. CDR3 nucleotide sequence: TGTGCCAGCAGCTTAGACAGAGATTCCTACGAGCAGTACTTC.

This clone was seen a single time. This chain joins TRBV18 and TRBJ2-5; D remains unclear. This CDR3 contains 13 residues. Per germline, CDR1 KGHSH and CDR2 LQKENI. V was shortened by 3 bases and J by 5 bases, with 10 bases between the two germline ends. CDR3 residues: CASSPQRKETQYF. For the CDR3, the DNA is TGTGCCAGCTCACCCCAGCGAAAGGAGACCCAGTACTTC.